A selection of T cell receptor beta chains follows, all from one sample in a study of blood T cells in healthy people across ages. TCRdb independently ran MiXCR on the 5' RACE reads; one entry per CDR3 protein. This sample has hundreds of thousands of distinct CDR3 sequences, with 45% to 50% found just once. The sequencing input was blood. The receptor source for this set is an older woman in good health. CDR3s include the opening cysteine and the closing phenylalanine or tryptophan. A D gene is named only where the DNA matches it firmly. Rows may omit the clone size; those that give it use once, few, many or a size class.

NA	TRBV11-1	NA	TRBJ2-3	CASSLRRGPGTDTQYF	TGTGCCAGCAGCTTAAGGCGGGGGCCGGGCACAGATACGCAGTATTTT
few	TRBV5-1	TRBD2	TRBJ2-4	CASSPPLTSDIQYF	TGCGCCAGCAGCCCCCCCCTGACTAGCGACATTCAGTACTTC
many	TRBV6-7	NA	TRBJ2-5	CASRGRDQETQYF	TGTGCCAGCAGGGGAAGGGACCAAGAGACCCAGTACTTC
few	TRBV7-2	TRBD2	TRBJ2-7	CASSAITSGNYEQYF	TGTGCCAGCAGCGCAATTACTAGCGGGAACTACGAGCAGTACTTC
few	TRBV20-1	TRBD2	TRBJ2-1	CSAREWTSGYNEQFF	TGCAGTGCTAGAGAATGGACTAGCGGTTACAATGAGCAGTTCTTC
NA	TRBV6-1	NA	TRBJ2-7	CASSEVGAFYEQYF	TGTGCCAGCAGTGAAGTTGGGGCCTTCTACGAGCAGTACTTC
NA	TRBV7-2	NA	TRBJ2-7	CASSLRQESYEQYF	TGTGCCAGCAGCTTGAGACAGGAAAGCTACGAGCAGTACTTC
NA	TRBV5-1	NA	TRBJ2-1	CASSRIPGNEQFF	TGCGCCAGTAGCCGCATCCCTGGAAATGAGCAGTTCTTC
NA	TRBV4-2	TRBD1	TRBJ1-4	CASSRRSTGTGNEKLFF	TGTGCTAGCAGCCGACGGAGTACCGGGACAGGGAATGAAAAACTGTTTTTT
NA	TRBV27	NA	TRBJ1-4	CASSTRRATNEKLFF	TGTGCCAGCAGTACCCGACGCGCAACTAATGAAAAACTGTTTTTT
NA	TRBV7-3	NA	TRBJ1-1	CASSPAGSTEAFF	TGTGCCAGCAGCCCAGCCGGGAGCACTGAAGCTTTCTTT
NA	TRBV4-3	TRBD1	TRBJ1-6	CASGRDRDRDSPLHF	TGCGCCAGCGGCCGGGACAGGGACCGAGATTCACCCCTCCACTTT
NA	TRBV2	NA	TRBJ2-7	CASSVSGLGYEQYF	TGTGCCAGCAGTGTCTCGGGGCTAGGGTACGAGCAGTACTTC
NA	TRBV3-1	NA	TRBJ1-2	CASSQGVFGYTF	TGTGCCAGCAGCCAAGGAGTCTTTGGCTACACCTTC
few	TRBV29-1	NA	TRBJ2-7	CSVGLLSSYEQYF	TGCAGCGTTGGACTGCTGAGCTCCTACGAGCAGTACTTC
NA	TRBV28	NA	TRBJ2-7	CASSLYGEKQYF	TGTGCCAGCAGTTTATATGGCGAGAAGCAGTACTTC
NA	TRBV20-1	TRBD1	TRBJ2-7	CSAKDRVGSYEQYF	TGCAGTGCTAAGGACAGGGTTGGATCCTACGAGCAGTACTTC
NA	TRBV30	NA	TRBJ2-5	CAWSYNSKETQYF	TGTGCCTGGAGTTATAACTCCAAAGAGACCCAGTACTTC
NA	TRBV10-3	TRBD2	TRBJ2-3	CAISAAGGKGTDTQYF	TGTGCCATCAGTGCTGCGGGAGGGAAGGGGACAGATACGCAGTATTTT
many	TRBV7-2	NA	TRBJ2-7	CASSLMGQEIYEQYF	TGTGCCAGCAGCTTAATGGGGCAGGAGATATACGAGCAGTACTTC
NA	TRBV6-1	NA	TRBJ2-3	CASRRADTQYF	TGTGCCAGCAGGCGCGCGGATACGCAGTATTTT
NA	TRBV29-1	TRBD2	TRBJ2-3	CSVPGGIADTQYF	TGCAGCGTTCCGGGGGGGATCGCAGATACGCAGTATTTT
NA	TRBV20-1	NA	TRBJ1-2	CSAGLGFDGYTF	TGCAGTGCTGGACTTGGTTTTGATGGCTACACCTTC
NA	TRBV7-2	NA	TRBJ2-7	CASSLRAPRAGTSEQYF	TGTGCCAGCAGCTTAAGGGCTCCCCGGGCAGGCACCTCCGAGCAGTACTTC
NA	TRBV7-2	TRBD2	TRBJ2-1	CASSPPSGRSSGQFF	TGTGCCAGCAGCCCCCCAAGCGGGAGGAGTTCAGGGCAGTTCTTC
few	TRBV7-2	TRBD2	TRBJ2-7	CASSPASGRAAEQYF	TGTGCCAGCAGCCCCGCTAGCGGGAGGGCCGCCGAGCAGTACTTC
NA	TRBV9	NA	TRBJ1-2	CASSERGLGGYTF	TGTGCCAGCAGCGAGCGGGGGTTAGGGGGCTACACCTTC
once	TRBV28	TRBD1	TRBJ2-1	CASSLSRRQGIGSYNEQFF	TGTGCCAGCAGTTTATCCCGACGACAGGGGATCGGGTCCTACAATGAGCAGTTCTTC
few	TRBV6-6	TRBD2	TRBJ2-5	CASRRTSGKAMETQYF	TGTGCCAGCAGACGGACTAGCGGGAAGGCCATGGAGACCCAGTACTTC
once	TRBV20-1	TRBD1	TRBJ1-5	CSARGTGIQPQHF	TGCAGTGCTAGGGGGACAGGGATTCAGCCCCAGCATTTT
NA	TRBV9	TRBD2	TRBJ2-5	CASSVWTSGNNEQYF	TGTGCCAGCAGCGTTTGGACTAGCGGGAACAATGAGCAGTACTTC
few	TRBV3-1	TRBD2	TRBJ2-7	CASSHGLAGGYEQYF	TGTGCCAGCAGCCACGGACTAGCGGGGGGCTACGAGCAGTACTTC
once	TRBV5-1	TRBD2	TRBJ2-5	CASSSGLAGGNQETQYF	TGCGCCAGCAGCTCGGGACTAGCGGGAGGAAACCAAGAGACCCAGTACTTC
NA	TRBV6-5	TRBD2	TRBJ2-5	CASSYSHRLAGEGETQYF	TGTGCCAGCAGTTACTCACACCGTCTAGCGGGAGAGGGAGAGACCCAGTACTTC
NA	TRBV20-1	NA	TRBJ2-7	CSAVKTDYYEQYF	TGCAGTGCCGTAAAGACCGATTACTACGAGCAGTACTTC